A selection of T cell receptor beta chains follows, all from one sample in a study of tumor-infiltrating lymphocytes in primary liver carcinoma. MiXCR, applied by TCRdb to the multiplex PCR reads, yields one record per CDR3 protein. Of some 94,000 distinct CDR3 sequences detected, approximately 68% appear once; the ten largest clones hold 9.5%. The sequenced material came from liver tumor tissue from sampling region 5. Receptors originate from a woman in her sixties with primary liver carcinoma and hepatitis B virus infection. CDR3s include the opening cysteine and the closing phenylalanine or tryptophan. D genes are given only for firm matches. Size is stated for part of the rows, as once, few or many counts, or as a class when the clone is expanded.

>NA|TRBJ1-1|NA|TRBV11-2|13
CASSFHGVAEAVF
TGTGCCAGCAGCTTTCATGGTGTGGCTGAAGCTGTCTTT
>NA|TRBJ2-5|TRBD2|TRBV5-1|15
CASGTSGSQGETQYF
TGCGCCAGCGGGACTAGCGGGAGCCAGGGGGAGACCCAGTACTTC
>NA|TRBJ2-7|TRBD1|TRBV12-3/TRBV12-4|17
CASSSNGDRARYYEQYF
TGTGCCAGCAGTTCCAACGGGGACAGGGCCCGTTACTACGAGCAGTACTTC
>medium-sized|TRBJ2-4|TRBD2|TRBV6-1|19
CASSEEASGRTSAKNIQYF
TGTGCCAGCAGTGAAGAGGCAAGCGGGAGGACTAGCGCCAAAAACATTCAGTACTTC
>many|TRBJ2-5|NA|TRBV14|12
CASSPDLGTQYF
TGTGCCAGCAGCCCAGACTTGGGGACCCAGTACTTC
>few|TRBJ2-1|NA|TRBV18|14
CASSSGRGTDEQFF
TGTGCCAGCTCATCCGGACGTGGCACCGATGAGCAGTTCTTC
>NA|TRBJ2-1|NA|TRBV28|11
CASNQNNEQFF
TGTGCCAGCAACCAAAACAATGAGCAGTTTTTC
>medium-sized|TRBJ1-5|NA|TRBV11-2|15
CASSLVGSNNQPQHF
TGTGCCAGCAGCTTAGTGGGCAGCAACAATCAGCCCCAGCATTTT
>NA|TRBJ1-4|NA|TRBV6-1|16
CASSEDLFATNEKLFF
TGTGCCAGCAGTGAAGATCTATTTGCAACTAATGAAAAACTGTTTTTT
>few|TRBJ2-7|NA|TRBV18|12
CASSPGSHGQYF
TGTGCCAGTTCACCGGGGTCACATGGGCAGTACTTC
>NA|TRBJ2-2|NA|TRBV12-3/TRBV12-4|16
CTSSFARRLKTGELFF
TGTACCAGCAGTTTTGCCCGTCGGCTCAAGACCGGGGAGCTGTTTTTT
>NA|TRBJ2-1|TRBD2|TRBV24-1|16
CTTSDSAGGSYNEQFF
TGTACCACCAGTGACTCAGCGGGAGGCTCCTACAATGAACAGTTCTTC
>NA|TRBJ2-1|TRBD2|TRBV6-6|15
CASSPPGTSDDEQFF
TGTGCCAGCAGTCCACCCGGGACTAGCGACGATGAGCAGTTCTTC
>few|TRBJ2-5|NA|TRBV6-6|12
CASSATQETQYF
TGTGCCAGCAGTGCAACCCAAGAGACCCAGTACTTC
>NA|TRBJ1-4|NA|TRBV29-1|14
CSVEDSRRGEELFF
TGCAGCGTTGAAGATAGCAGGAGAGGTGAAGAACTGTTTTTT
>NA|TRBJ2-3|TRBD1|TRBV11-2|14
CASSLDREVDTQFF
TGTGCCAGCAGCCTGGACAGGGAGGTTGACACGCAGTTTTTT
>few|TRBJ2-1|NA|TRBV20-1|12
CSASPVFHEQFF
TGCAGTGCTAGTCCCGTTTTCCATGAGCAGTTCTTC
>once|TRBJ1-6|TRBD1|TRBV6-1|15
CAMRIQGADNSPLHF
TGTGCCATGAGGATACAGGGGGCGGATAATTCACCCCTCCACTTT
>NA|TRBJ2-2|NA|TRBV11-2|13
CATSLDPSGELFF
TGTGCCACCAGCTTAGACCCCTCCGGGGAGCTGTTTTTT
>NA|TRBJ1-1|NA|TRBV2|11
CASSEPGGAFF
TGTGCTAGCAGTGAACCGGGGGGGGCTTTCTTT
>NA|TRBJ2-2|NA|TRBV11-3|15
CASSLETRRTGELFF
TGTGCTAGCAGCTTAGAAACTAGAAGAACCGGGGAGCTGTTTTTT
>NA|TRBJ1-2|NA|TRBV28|15
CASSRAPGEIGGYSF
TGTGCCAGCAGTCGCGCTCCCGGGGAGATTGGAGGCTACAGCTTC
>NA|TRBJ2-5|NA|TRBV28|13
CASSSPGTETQYF
TGTGCCAGCAGTTCCCCGGGGACCGAGACCCAGTACTTC
>NA|TRBJ2-7|NA|TRBV7-8|15
CATTLLGGPSYKQYF
TGTGCCACCACCCTTCTGGGAGGTCCATCCTACAAGCAGTACTTC
>NA|TRBJ1-1|NA|TRBV6-1|17
CASSPWTRQVLNTAAFF
TGTGCCAGCAGCCCATGGACCAGACAGGTATTGAACACTGCAGCTTTCTTT
>many|TRBJ2-1|TRBD2|TRBV7-9|15
CASSLVLAGYNEQFF
TGTGCCAGCAGCTTAGTCCTAGCGGGATACAATGAGCAGTTCTTC
>NA|TRBJ2-6|NA|TRBV10-3|14
CAISDTTGANLLTF
TGTGCCATCAGTGATACCACTGGGGCCAACCTCCTAACTTTC
>NA|TRBJ1-1|NA|TRBV11-2|15
CASGLSRLMGSEAFF
TGTGCCAGCGGCCTATCACGGTTGATGGGGTCTGAAGCTTTCTTT
>many|TRBJ1-6|NA|TRBV30|16
CAWTHSGMTYNSPLHF
TGTGCCTGGACCCACTCGGGGATGACCTATAATTCACCCCTCCACTTT
>medium-sized|TRBJ2-7|NA|TRBV11-2|13
CASSLERRSEQYF
TGTGCCAGCAGCTTAGAGCGTCGGAGCGAGCAGTACTTC
>NA|TRBJ2-4|TRBD2|TRBV14|18
CASSPGVSERGTKSIQYF
TGTGCCAGCAGCCCCGGCGTCTCCGAGCGGGGGACCAAAAGCATTCAGTACTTC